The 2 T cell receptor beta chains in this list originate from one sample, sequenced in a study of blood T cell repertoires in COVID-19. Profiling relied on immunoSEQ multiplex PCR, and the TCRdb table lists in-frame clones only, not all of them. The top ten clones hold approximately 8.4% of a sample with 140,000 to 150,000 clones, 81% of them seen once. The sample consisted of peripheral blood. Receptors originate from a human donor with acute or convalescent COVID-19. The donor label of this sample is uncertain.

The chain employs TRBV11-2 and TRBJ1-2; a possible D gene is TRBD1 (6 bases). From germline, CDR1 is SGHAT and CDR2 FQNNGV. The CDR3 contains 15 residues. The ends were cut back, 3 bases at V and 8 bases at J, with 19 bases in the middle. Here the CDR3 reads CASSFPGGGLGGYTF. For the CDR3, the DNA is TGTGCCAGCAGCTTCCCCGGGGGGGGCCTAGGAGGCTACACCTTC. The variable domain in full, completed from reference TRBV11-2 and TRBJ1-2, reads EAGVAQSPRYKIIEKRQSVAFWCNPISGHATLYWYQQILGQGPKLLIQFQNNGVVDDSQLPKDRFSAERLKGVDSTLKIQPAKLEDSAVYLCASSFPGGGLGGYTFGSGTRLTVV.

The chain couples TRBV7-9 to TRBJ1-3, with a tentative D call TRBD1 (5 bases). From germline, CDR1 is SEHNR and CDR2 FQNEAQ (reference sequence). The CDR3 extends over 15 amino acids. Trimming removed 3 bases from V and 0 bases from J, with 9 bases in between. The CDR3 bases are TGTGCCAGCAGCTTCTCAGGGTCCTCTGGAAACACCATATATTTT. Residues: CASSFSGSSGNTIYF.